Reported below is one T cell receptor (beta chain). Its antigen remains unknown. TCR beta VDJ and CDR3 profiling used genomic DNA as template. From the reads, TCRdb called clonotypes with MiXCR, one entry per CDR3 protein. The sample records under 200,000 distinct CDR3 sequences, 71% being singletons. The data stem from a study of CD8+CD57+ T cells in acquired aplastic anemia. Looking at the study overall: Sorted CD4+ and CD8+ cells gave a mean 3.2 ug DNA, range roughly 0.18 to 30 ug.

V was pared by 2 bases and J by 5 bases, with 4 bases of the junction left unmatched. Germline V gene lookup returns CDR1 DFQATT and CDR2 SNEGSKA (reference sequence). CDR3 length: 13 residues. In patients chosen for sequencing, flow cytometry had shown CD8+CD57+ cell expansion. Study results and limitations: The number of CD8+ CDR3 sequences shared by patients and controls was around 30. A significant difference in CD8+ Simpson's diversity between patients and controls was not found.

The specimen sequenced was sorted CD4+, CD8+, or CD8+CD57+ T cells (not recorded which) from PBMCs. The chain is built from TRBV20-1 and TRBJ2-7; TRBD1 matches at 9 bases. The source of this sequence is a human donor with aplastic anemia. CDR3 loop: CSARPGQGNEQYF. The CDR3 DNA reads as TGCAGTGCTAGACCGGGACAGGGTAACGAGCAGTACTTC.